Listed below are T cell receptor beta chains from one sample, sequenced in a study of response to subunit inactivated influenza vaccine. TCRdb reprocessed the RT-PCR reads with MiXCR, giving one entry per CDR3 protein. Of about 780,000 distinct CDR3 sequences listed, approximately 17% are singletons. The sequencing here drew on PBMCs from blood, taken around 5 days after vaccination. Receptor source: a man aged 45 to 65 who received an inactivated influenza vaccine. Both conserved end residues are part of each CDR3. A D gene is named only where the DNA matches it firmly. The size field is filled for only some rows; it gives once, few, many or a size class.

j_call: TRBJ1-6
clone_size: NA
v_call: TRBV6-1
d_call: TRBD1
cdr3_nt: TGTGCCAGCAATAGACAGGGTGGCTCACCCCTCCACTTT
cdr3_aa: CASNRQGGSPLHF

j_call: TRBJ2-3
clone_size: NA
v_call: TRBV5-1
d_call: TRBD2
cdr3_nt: TGCGCCAGCAGCTGGGGACTAGCGGGCCCGGGGGATACGCAGTATTTT
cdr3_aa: CASSWGLAGPGDTQYF

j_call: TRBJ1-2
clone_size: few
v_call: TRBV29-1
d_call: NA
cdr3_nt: TGCAGCGTTGATTCACAGTTCTATGGCTACACCTTC
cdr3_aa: CSVDSQFYGYTF

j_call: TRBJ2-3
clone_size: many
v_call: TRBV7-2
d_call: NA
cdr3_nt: TGTGCCAGCAGCTTAGTCCGCGGAGGACTCACAGATACGCAGTATTTT
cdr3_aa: CASSLVRGGLTDTQYF

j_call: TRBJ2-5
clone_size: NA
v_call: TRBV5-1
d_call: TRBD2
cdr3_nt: TGCGCCAGCAGCTTGAGCGGGAGCAAAGAGACCCAGTACTTC
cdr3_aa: CASSLSGSKETQYF

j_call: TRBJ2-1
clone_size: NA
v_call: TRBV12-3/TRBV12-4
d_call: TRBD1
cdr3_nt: TGTGCCAGCAGTTCCCTGGGCAGGGGGCCCTACAATGAGCAGTTCTTC
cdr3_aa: CASSSLGRGPYNEQFF

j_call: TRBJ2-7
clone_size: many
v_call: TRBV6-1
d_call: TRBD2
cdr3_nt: TGTGCCAGCAGGGGAACTAGCGATTCCTACGAGCAGTACTTC
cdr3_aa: CASRGTSDSYEQYF

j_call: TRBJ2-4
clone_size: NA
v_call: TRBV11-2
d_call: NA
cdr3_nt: TGTGCCAGCAGCTTAGAGCATGTAGCCAAAAACATTCAGTACTTC
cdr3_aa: CASSLEHVAKNIQYF

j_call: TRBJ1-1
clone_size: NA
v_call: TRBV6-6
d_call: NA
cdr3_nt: TGTGCCGCGGCCAGGAACACTGAAGCTTTCTTT
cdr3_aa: CAAARNTEAFF

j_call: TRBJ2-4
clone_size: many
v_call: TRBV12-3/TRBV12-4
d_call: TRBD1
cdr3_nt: TGTGCCAGCAGTTGGGGACAGGGAGGGATTCAGTACTTC
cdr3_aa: CASSWGQGGIQYF

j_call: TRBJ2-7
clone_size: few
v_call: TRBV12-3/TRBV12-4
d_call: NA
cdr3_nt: TGTGCCAGCACCTACTCAGAGCCCTTTTACGAGCAGTACTTC
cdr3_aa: CASTYSEPFYEQYF

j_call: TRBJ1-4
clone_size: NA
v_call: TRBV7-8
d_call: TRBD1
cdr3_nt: TGTGCCAGCGCCCTCAGGGGGAAGAATGAAAAACTGTTTTTT
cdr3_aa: CASALRGKNEKLFF

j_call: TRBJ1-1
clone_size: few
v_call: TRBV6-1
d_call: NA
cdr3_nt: TGTGCCAGCAGTGAAGACAGTTGGACTGAAGCTTTCTTT
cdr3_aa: CASSEDSWTEAFF

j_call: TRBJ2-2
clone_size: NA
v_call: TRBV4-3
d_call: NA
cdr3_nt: TGCGCCAGCAGCCAAGATCCGTGGGCAGGACAAAACACCGGGGAGCTGTTTTTT
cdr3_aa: CASSQDPWAGQNTGELFF

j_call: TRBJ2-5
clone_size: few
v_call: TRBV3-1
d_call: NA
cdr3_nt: TGTGCCAGCAGCCAATCGGGCGGGATCGGAGAGACCCAGTACTTC
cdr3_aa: CASSQSGGIGETQYF

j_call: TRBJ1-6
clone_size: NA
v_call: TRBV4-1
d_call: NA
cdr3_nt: TGCGCCAGCAGCCAAGTGTATAATTCACCCCTCCACTTT
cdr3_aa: CASSQVYNSPLHF